Below, 13 T cell receptor beta chains from the same sample are listed, as sequenced in a study of shared clonotypes between healthy human individuals. TCRdb keeps only in-frame clones here, not all; method: immunoSEQ multiplex PCR. This sample has about 1.5 million clones; 95% to 99% occur once, and the top ten carry approximately 0.44%. The sample was naive CD4+ T cells sorted from blood. Subset specified: CD45RA+ positively selected. The origin of the receptors is a young man in good health.

The chain is built from TRBV2 and TRBJ1-4, with D tentatively TRBD1 (6 bases). Trimming pared 1 base from V and 8 bases from J, leaving 17 bases between. Germline CDR1 is SNHLY and CDR2 is FYNNEI. The CDR3 covers 16 residues. CDR3 region: CASSEDAGVVREKLFF. For the CDR3, the DNA is TGTGCCAGCAGTGAAGACGCAGGGGTAGTTAGGGAAAAACTGTTTTTT.

The chain has TRBV19 and TRBJ1-1; D remains unclear. Germline values: CDR1 LNHDA, CDR2 SQIVND (reference sequence). Trimming left V 6 bases short and J 0 bases short, with 11 bases between. The CDR3 covers 14 residues. The CDR3 here is CASSRGAMNTEAFF. The CDR3, as DNA: TGTGCCAGTAGCCGCGGAGCCATGAACACTGAAGCTTTCTTT.

This sequence joins TRBV27 and TRBJ2-7; D ambiguous. Trimming shortened V by 4 bases and J by 2 bases, and 15 bases separated the two germline ends. The CDR3 length is 15 residues. Germline values: CDR1 MNHEY, CDR2 SMNVEV (reference sequence). The CDR3 sequence is CASSSSADGAYEQYF. The CDR3 coding sequence is TGTGCCAGCAGTTCCTCGGCAGATGGCGCCTACGAGCAGTACTTC.

The chain employs TRBV2 and TRBJ2-7; possibly TRBD2 for D (5 bases). V was shortened by 1 base and J by 6 bases, with 13 bases between the two germline ends. CDR1 SNHLY and CDR2 FYNNEI come from the germline V gene. The CDR3 runs to 14 residues. The chain's CDR3 is CASSEESGSVEQYF. The CDR3 nucleotides are TGTGCCAGCAGTGAAGAGAGCGGTAGCGTCGAGCAGTACTTC.

This sequence joins TRBV5-1 and TRBJ2-3; 7 nucleotides agree with TRBD2. The CDR3 has 17 residues. The trim removed 3 bases at V and 3 bases at J, leaving 13 bases unmatched. From germline, CDR1 is SGHRS and CDR2 YFSETQ. The CDR3 protein is CASSSTSGNVRTDTQYF. CDR3 DNA sequence: TGCGCCAGCAGCTCGACAAGCGGGAACGTGAGAACAGATACGCAGTATTTT.

This chain uses TRBV10-3 with TRBJ2-1; the match to TRBD2 covers 13 bases. There are 15 residues in the CDR3. Trimming at V came to 5 bases and at J to 9 bases, leaving 7 bases not matched to a gene. Germline-derived CDR1 and CDR2 are ENHRY and SYGVKD. The CDR3 nucleotides read TGTGCCATCAGTCTTGGGACTAGCGGGATGGGTGAGCAGTTCTTC. Translation: CAISLGTSGMGEQFF.

This chain joins TRBV10-3 and TRBJ1-5, with D possibly being TRBD1 (5 bases). Germline V CDR1 and CDR2: ENHRY, SYGVKD. The CDR3 totals 16 residues. With 5 bases removed from V and 0 bases from J, the gap between germline ends came to 14 bases. CDR3 sequence (DNA): TGTGCCATCAGTTCCAGGGTTAGGTATAGCAATCAGCCCCAGCATTTT. Its protein is CAISSRVRYSNQPQHF.

The sample holds one count of this clone. The J gene is TRBJ1-1, the V gene TRBV30; D unresolved. The CDR3 extends over 13 amino acids. Germline values: CDR1 GTSNPN, CDR2 SVGIG (reference sequence). Trimming stripped 2 bases from V and 2 bases from J, with 9 bases between. The CDR3 bases are TGTGCCTGGAGTAAGGACTTAAACACTGAAGCTTTCTTT. Amino acid sequence: CAWSKDLNTEAFF.

V usage is TRBV7-2 and J usage is TRBJ2-7; no clear D gene. The V and J ends lost 0 bases and 2 bases respectively, with 8 bases between them. This CDR3 contains 14 residues. The V gene's germline CDR1 is SGHTA and CDR2 FQGNSA. CDR3: CASSLAPFPYEQYF. The CDR3 nucleotides read TGTGCCAGCAGCTTAGCGCCCTTTCCCTACGAGCAGTACTTC.

The chain uses TRBV4-1 and TRBJ1-2; TRBD1 is a possible D gene (5 bases). The CDR3 consists of 16 residues. Trimming shortened V by 0 bases and J by 5 bases, and 16 bases separated the two germline ends. Germline V gene data show CDR1 as MGHRA and CDR2 as YSYEKL. The DNA of the CDR3 is TGCGCCAGCAGCCAAGATCCCATCGGGGCGCCTTATGGCTACACCTTC. This encodes CASSQDPIGAPYGYTF.

This chain connects TRBV5-6 to TRBJ2-6; 7 nucleotides agree with TRBD1. Germline-derived CDR1 and CDR2 are SGHDT and YYEEEE. The V gene end was trimmed by 6 bases and the J gene end by 4 bases; junction bases not matched to a gene: 4. CDR3 size: 14 residues. The CDR3: CASKGTVGANVLTF. CDR3 DNA: TGTGCCAGCAAAGGGACAGTGGGGGCCAACGTCCTGACTTTC.

This chain connects TRBV30 to TRBJ2-7, with D perhaps TRBD1 (6 bases). CDR1 GTSNPN and CDR2 SVGIG come from the germline V gene (reference sequence). The CDR3 spans 12 residues. Trimming left V 5 bases short and J 1 base short, with 9 bases between. The CDR3, as DNA: TGTGCCTGGGAGACAGGTTCCTACGAGCAGTACTTC. The encoded protein is CAWETGSYEQYF.

The gene calls are TRBV19 and TRBJ1-2; possibly TRBD1 for D (6 bases). Between the trimmed V and J ends, which lost 3 bases and 9 bases, there was a span of 14 bases. Germline V gene data show CDR1 as LNHDA and CDR2 as SQIVND (reference sequence). The CDR3 totals 13 residues. The CDR3 bases are TGTGCCAGTAGTATTGCTACAGGGTTACGCTACACCTTC. Its translation: CASSIATGLRYTF.